Only one count was recorded for the clone carrying this TCR beta chain. Original handling: How many nucleated cells were present was estimated from reference gene primer amplification. Sequenced by immunoSEQ multiplex PCR; TCRdb stores in-frame clones only, minus some. Clonal size and the V and J genes are those of that table, whereas D and trimming came from the DNA. The table lists about 150,000 clones, 80% to 90% of them singletons. This record belongs to a study of blood T cell repertoires in COVID-19. There are 14 residues in the CDR3. Germline CDR1 SGDLS, CDR2 YYNGEE. The J segment lost 8 bases and the V segment lost 0 bases, leaving 4 bases of the junction unmatched.

This TCR was recovered from a middle-aged woman with acute or convalescent COVID-19. The chain recombines TRBV9 with TRBJ1-4, with 7 bases that match TRBD1. Sequencing was carried out using peripheral blood. The CDR3 DNA sequence: TGTGCCAGCAGCGTAGCTACGACAGGGGAAAAACTGTTTTTT. The encoded protein is CASSVATTGEKLFF.